The 26 T cell receptor beta chains in this list originate from one sample, sequenced in a study of shared clonotypes between healthy human individuals. Sequencing used immunoSEQ multiplex PCR; TCRdb keeps in-frame clones, though not all of them. The sample yields around 990,000 clones, approximately 77% seen once. Sequenced sample: memory CD4+ T cells from PBMCs. As to subset: CD45RA-negative fraction. The source is a man between 18 and 35 years old in good health. Some clones in this sample may be carry-over from other donors' samples.

The V gene is TRBV7-3, the J gene TRBJ2-2; D is undetermined. Trimming pared 4 bases from V and 4 bases from J, leaving 10 bases between. The CDR3 is 14 amino acids. Germline V gene sequence: CDR1 SGHTA, CDR2 FQGTGA. The DNA of the CDR3 is TGTGCCAGCAGCTACGGGTCCATCACCGGGGAGCTGTTTTTT. This translates into CASSYGSITGELFF.

The V gene is TRBV9, the J gene TRBJ2-1; the match to TRBD2 covers 8 bases. The CDR3 covers 16 residues. Germline trimming cut 4 bases from V and 6 bases from J; bases unmatched to any gene: 12. Germline lookup yields CDR1 SGDLS and CDR2 YYNGEE. CDR3 in amino acids: CASSPAAGRGINEQFF. CDR3 sequence (DNA): TGTGCCAGCAGCCCCGCCGCCGGGAGGGGGATCAATGAGCAGTTCTTC. Complete variable domain (other parts from reference TRBV9 and TRBJ2-1): DSGVTQTPKHLITATGQRVTLRCSPRSGDLSVYWYQQSLDQGLQFLIQYYNGEERAKGNILERFSAQQFPDLHSELNLSSLELGDSALYFCASSPAAGRGINEQFFGPGTRLTVL.

Details on this clone: Relative to the germline gene, one junction end is altered; a read error may explain this. The V call is TRBV29-1, the J call TRBJ2-7, with 8 bases fitting TRBD2. The germline V gene encodes CDR1 SQVTM and CDR2 ANQGSEA. This CDR3 contains 12 residues. The CDR3 loop is CSVGTSSNEQYF. The CDR3 DNA sequence: TGCAGCGTTGGGACTAGCTCCAACGAGCAGTACTTC.

The chain is built from TRBV29-1 and TRBJ1-2, with D unresolved. Trimming left V 5 bases short and J 7 bases short, with 11 bases between. The CDR3 loop spans 11 amino acids. CDR1 is SQVTM, CDR2 ANQGSEA, per germline. DNA for the CDR3: TGCAGCGTTCTTGATCTCTTTGGCTACACCTTC. Amino acid sequence: CSVLDLFGYTF.

The gene calls are TRBV19 and TRBJ2-2; D gene ambiguous. The CDR3 is 13 residues long. The germline V gene has CDR1 LNHDA and CDR2 SQIVND (reference sequence). The V end lost 5 bases, the J end lost 1 base, and 5 bases lay between the germline ends. As DNA, the CDR3 is TGTGCCAGTAGTCCCCTGAACACCGGGGAGCTGTTTTTT. Its protein product is CASSPLNTGELFF.

The chain uses TRBV19 and TRBJ2-7, with D possibly matching TRBD2 (5 bases). The V and J ends lost 8 bases and 2 bases respectively, with 19 bases between them. The CDR3 has 15 residues. Germline V gene data show CDR1 as LNHDA and CDR2 as SQIVND (reference sequence). CDR3 DNA sequence: TGTGCCAGTCAAAGAGCTCACGAGGGAACCTACGAGCAGTACTTC. It encodes CASQRAHEGTYEQYF.

This clone was found many times. The chain couples TRBV2 to TRBJ1-5; no definite D call. This CDR3 is 14 amino acids long. V was trimmed by 4 bases and J by 4 bases, leaving 11 bases between them. The V gene's germline CDR1 is SNHLY and CDR2 FYNNEI. The CDR3 here is CASSAGGYNQPQHF. The CDR3 bases are TGTGCCAGCAGTGCGGGTGGGTATAATCAGCCCCAGCATTTT.

As concerns this clone: A single base separates this from a much larger clone, so it may be a read error. This rearrangement joins TRBV2 to TRBJ2-1; 10 positions match TRBD2. The CDR3 runs 18 residues. The germline CDR1 and CDR2 sequences are SNHLY and FYNNEI. V shed 0 bases and J 8 bases; nucleotides not matched to a gene: 13. The DNA for the CDR3 is TGTGCCAGCAGTGAAGCGGGGCTAGCGGGAGCCCTTGGGGATGAGCAGTTCTTC. Its translation is CASSEAGLAGALGDEQFF.

This clone was detected once. V gene TRBV28 combines with J gene TRBJ2-1, with 13 bases identical to TRBD2. After removal of 4 bases from V and 10 bases from J, the junction contained 10 bases not matched to a gene. The CDR3 consists of 16 residues. Germline V gives CDR1 MDHEN, CDR2 SYDVKM. In DNA, the CDR3 is TGTGCCAGCAGTTCCCCCGGGACTAGCGGGAAGGGGGAGCAGTTCTTC. Translation gives CASSSPGTSGKGEQFF.

A few counts support this clone. The chain employs TRBV11-1 and TRBJ2-3; D gene uncertain. The CDR3 contains 12 residues. Trimming removed 5 bases from V and 3 bases from J, with 6 bases in between. Looked up from germline, CDR1 is SGHAT and CDR2 is FQDESV (reference sequence). The CDR3 DNA follows: TGTGCCAGCAGCCCACATACAGATACGCAGTATTTT. It encodes CASSPHTDTQYF.

The rearrangement joins TRBV21-1 to TRBJ1-4; the D call TRBD1 from the table was never checked on the DNA. TRBV21-1 is a documented pseudogene. The CDR3 has 17 amino acids. As DNA, the CDR3 is TGTGCCAGCAGCAAAGGAAGAGCGCTGGGGAAGGGGAAAAAACTGTTTTTT. Translating it yields CASSKGRALGKGKKLFF.

In this sample, this clone turned up a few times. This same CDR3 is encoded by further DNA sequences in the sample. The J gene is TRBJ1-2, the V gene TRBV28, with TRBD1 matching over 10 bases. CDR3 length: 13 amino acids. The germline gives CDR1 MDHEN, CDR2 SYDVKM. V lost 4 bases to trimming and J lost 6 bases; unmatched junction nucleotides: 2. The CDR3 here is CASSSGQGDGYTF. CDR3 sequence (DNA): TGTGCCAGCAGTTCCGGACAGGGGGATGGCTACACCTTC.

With regard to this clone: Other DNA sequences in this specimen translate into the identical CDR3. The chain employs TRBV28 and TRBJ1-2; the D is unclear. The CDR3 extends over 11 amino acids. V was trimmed by 2 bases and J by 4 bases, leaving 2 bases between them. Per germline, CDR1 MDHEN and CDR2 SYDVKM. The CDR3 loop reads CASSLSYGYTF. CDR3 DNA: TGTGCCAGCAGTTTAAGCTATGGCTACACCTTC.

The chain carries TRBV7-9 and TRBJ1-4, with TRBD1 identical over 7 bases. The CDR3 runs 14 residues. The germline gives CDR1 SEHNR, CDR2 FQNEAQ (reference sequence). The J segment lost 3 bases and the V segment lost 5 bases, leaving 3 bases of the junction unmatched. Here the CDR3 reads CASSPDRANEKLFF. CDR3 DNA: TGTGCCAGCAGCCCAGACAGGGCTAATGAAAAACTGTTTTTT.

Only a few counts were recorded for this clone. The genes are TRBV28 and TRBJ1-3, with D perhaps matching TRBD1 (6 bases). The V end was cut by 1 base, the J end by 7 bases, with 11 bases between. The CDR3 length is 14 residues. Germline values: CDR1 MDHEN, CDR2 SYDVKM. CDR3 DNA: TGTGCCAGCAGTTTATCAGGGGTCAGTAACACCATATATTTT. Translation: CASSLSGVSNTIYF.

V usage is TRBV27 and J usage is TRBJ2-3, with a weak D call TRBD2 (6 bases). CDR1 MNHEY and CDR2 SMNVEV come from the germline V gene (reference sequence). Trimming took 3 bases from V and 3 from J, leaving 7 bases between them. The CDR3 length is 13 residues. In DNA form, the CDR3 reads TGTGCCAGCAGTTTCGGGGGTACAGATACGCAGTATTTT. This encodes CASSFGGTDTQYF.

The J gene is TRBJ2-7, the V gene TRBV19, with D possibly being TRBD1 or TRBD2 (7 bases each). In germline, CDR1 is LNHDA, CDR2 SQIVND (reference sequence). Trimming left V 9 bases short and J 1 base short, with 13 bases between. This CDR3 comprises 13 residues. The DNA for the CDR3 is TGTGCCAGCCCAGGGGGGGTGTCCTACGAGCAGTACTTC. Its protein is CASPGGVSYEQYF. Looking up the rest from reference TRBV19 and TRBJ2-7 gives the full variable domain: DGGITQSPKYLFRKEGQNVTLSCEQNLNHDAMYWYRQDPGQGLRLIYYSQIVNDFQKGDIAEGYSVSREKKESFPLTVTSAQKNPTAFYLCASPGGVSYEQYFGPGTRLTVT.

This rearrangement joins TRBV7-3 to TRBJ2-2, with 11 bases identical to TRBD1. J gave up 4 bases and V 5 bases, and 6 bases lay outside the gene matches. This CDR3 has 16 residues. The germline CDR1 and CDR2 sequences are SGHTA and FQGTGA. CDR3 coding DNA: TGTGCCAGCAGCGCCTCCGGGACAGGGGGCACCGGGGAGCTGTTTTTT. Its translation: CASSASGTGGTGELFF.

This clone was counted once. The genes are TRBV7-3 and TRBJ2-5, with TRBD1 matching over 8 bases. The CDR3 spans 14 residues. CDR1 is SGHTA, CDR2 FQGTGA, per germline. Unmatched junction bases numbered 6, after V lost 5 bases and J lost 4 bases. Here the CDR3 reads CASSPTTGGETQYF. CDR3 in DNA: TGTGCCAGCAGCCCGACAACAGGGGGAGAGACCCAGTACTTC. Drawing the rest from reference TRBV7-3 and TRBJ2-5, the complete variable domain is GAGVSQTPSNKVTEKGKYVELRCDPISGHTALYWYRQSLGQGPEFLIYFQGTGAADDSGLPNDRFFAVRPEGSVSTLKIQRTERGDSAVYLCASSPTTGGETQYFGPGTRLLVL.

The V and J genes are TRBV19 and TRBJ2-2; TRBD1 matches 8 bases. This CDR3 spans 15 amino acids. CDR1 and CDR2 (germline): LNHDA, SQIVND (reference sequence). Trimming at V came to 5 bases and at J to 7 bases, leaving 9 bases not matched to a gene. CDR3 sequence reads: CASSRRTGPVGELFF. The CDR3 DNA follows: TGTGCCAGTAGTCGCCGGACAGGGCCGGTCGGGGAGCTGTTTTTT.

As concerns this clone: The sample has other DNA sequences that encode this CDR3 too. V gene TRBV14 combines with J gene TRBJ1-2; D possibly corresponds to TRBD1 (5 bases). This CDR3 has 13 amino acids. V lost 3 bases and J 3 bases, leaving 8 bases between the germline ends. Germline CDR1 is SGHDN and CDR2 is FVKESK. In DNA, the CDR3 is TGTGCCAGCAGCCAGGGGGGTTACTATGGCTACACCTTC. Protein sequence: CASSQGGYYGYTF. Using reference TRBV14 and TRBJ1-2 for the parts outside the CDR3, the full variable domain is EAGVTQFPSHSVIEKGQTVTLRCDPISGHDNLYWYRRVMGKEIKFLLHFVKESKQDESGMPNNRFLAERTGGTYSTLKVQPAELEDSGVYFCASSQGGYYGYTFGSGTRLTVV.

V gene TRBV5-4 combines with J gene TRBJ2-5, with 8 bases matching TRBD1. The length of the CDR3 is 15 residues. Per germline, CDR1 SGHNT and CDR2 YYREEE (reference sequence). V gave up 4 bases and J gave up 1 base; unmatched junction bases: 6. CDR3 amino acids: CASSPDRGTQETQYF. Here the CDR3 DNA reads TGTGCCAGCAGCCCAGACAGGGGCACCCAAGAGACCCAGTACTTC.

This clone was detected only a few times. V gene TRBV2 combines with J gene TRBJ2-2, with TRBD1 matching over 7 bases. Germline V gives CDR1 SNHLY, CDR2 FYNNEI. The length of the CDR3 is 15 residues. The ends lost 6 bases at V and 6 bases at J; junction bases unmatched: 10. CDR3 protein: CASRTGFRGSGELFF. CDR3 sequence (DNA): TGTGCCAGCAGGACAGGGTTTCGGGGTTCCGGGGAGCTGTTTTTT.

The J gene is TRBJ1-1, the V gene TRBV5-1, with 11 bases aligning to TRBD1. Looked up from germline, CDR1 is SGHRS and CDR2 is YFSETQ. The CDR3 loop spans 15 amino acids. V was pared by 4 bases and J by 6 bases, with 8 bases of the junction left unmatched. CDR3 sequence: CASSRDRGTGAEAFF. The CDR3 DNA reads TGCGCCAGCAGCCGGGACAGGGGGACTGGGGCTGAAGCTTTCTTT.

A few counts support this clone. The rearrangement uses TRBV5-4 and TRBJ2-3; TRBD2 aligns across 9 bases. V shed 4 bases, J shed 8 bases, and the junction held 8 bases outside the gene matches. There are 14 residues in the CDR3. Germline values: CDR1 SGHNT, CDR2 YYREEE (reference sequence). CDR3 in DNA: TGTGCCAGCAGCGCGTCCTTAGCGGGAGCTACGCAGTATTTT. This sequence encodes CASSASLAGATQYF.

The chain has TRBV20-1 and TRBJ2-5; tentatively, D is TRBD1 (6 bases). The DNA end favors TRBJ2-7, so the J call may be wrong. The CDR3 has 11 residues. CDR1 is DFQATT, CDR2 SNEGSKA, per germline (reference sequence). Here the CDR3 reads CSAEAGDEQYF. In DNA form, the CDR3 reads TGCAGTGCCGAAGCAGGGGACGAGCAGTACTTC.